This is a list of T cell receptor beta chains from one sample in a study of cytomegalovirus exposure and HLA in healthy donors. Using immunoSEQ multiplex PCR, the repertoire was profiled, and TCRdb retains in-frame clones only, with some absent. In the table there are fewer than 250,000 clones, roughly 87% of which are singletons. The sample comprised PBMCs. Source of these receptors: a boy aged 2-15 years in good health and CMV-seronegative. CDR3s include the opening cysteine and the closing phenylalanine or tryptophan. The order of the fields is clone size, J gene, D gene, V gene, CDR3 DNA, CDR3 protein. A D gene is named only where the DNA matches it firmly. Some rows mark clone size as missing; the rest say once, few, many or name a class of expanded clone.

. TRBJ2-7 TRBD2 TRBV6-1 TGTGCCAGCAGTGAAGTCCGACTAGCGGGAGTGGGCGAGCAGTACTTC CASSEVRLAGVGEQYF
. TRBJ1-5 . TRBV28 TGTGCCAGCAGTTTCGGGAGTCAGCCCCAGCATTTT CASSFGSQPQHF
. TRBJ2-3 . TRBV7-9 TGTGCCAGCAGCTTATCGGGGACAAGGCGTTCAGATACGCAGTATTTT CASSLSGTRRSDTQYF
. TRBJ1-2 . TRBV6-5 TGTGCCAGCAGTTACACAGGACAAGATGGCTACACCTTC CASSYTGQDGYTF
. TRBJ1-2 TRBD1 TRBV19 TGTGCCAGCTGGACAGGGGGAAGTGGCTACACCTTC CASWTGGSGYTF
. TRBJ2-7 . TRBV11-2 TGTGCCAGCAGCCCATGGACAGGAGGGCCCACCGAGCAGTACTTC CASSPWTGGPTEQYF
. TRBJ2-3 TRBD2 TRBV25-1 TGTGCCAGCAGTGAATTTGTAGCGGGAGGGCCAGATACGCAGTATTTT CASSEFVAGGPDTQYF
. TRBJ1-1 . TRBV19 TGTGCCAGTATATTCAGGGGCGCTGAAGCTTTCTTT CASIFRGAEAFF
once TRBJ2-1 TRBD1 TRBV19 TGTGCCAGTAGTATAATTCTGGGGACAGGGGCCGGTGAGCAGTTCTTC CASSIILGTGAGEQFF
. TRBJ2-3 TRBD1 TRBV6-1 TGTGCCAGCGGTGGGACAGGGGGCATATGGACAGATACGCAGTATTTT CASGGTGGIWTDTQYF
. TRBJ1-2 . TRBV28 TGTGCCAGTTTTCAGGGGTTGGGAGGCTACACCTTC CASFQGLGGYTF
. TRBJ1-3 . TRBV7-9 TGTGCCAGCAGCTATGGACATTCACTCTCTGGAAACACCATATATTTT CASSYGHSLSGNTIYF
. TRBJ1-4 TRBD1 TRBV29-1 TGCAGCGTCAGGACAGGGGACGAAAAACTGTTTTTT CSVRTGDEKLFF
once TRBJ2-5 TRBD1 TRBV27 TGTGCCAGCAGTTTCCCAGGACAGGGACGGCGTGAGACCCAGTACTTC CASSFPGQGRRETQYF
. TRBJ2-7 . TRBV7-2 TGTGCCAGCAGCTTAGGCACTGCGAGAAGTGTGGACGAGCAGTACTTC CASSLGTARSVDEQYF
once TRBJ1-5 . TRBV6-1 TGTGCCAGCAGTCATACAGGGTTTAACAATCAGCCCCAGCATTTT CASSHTGFNNQPQHF
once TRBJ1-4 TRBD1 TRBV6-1 TGTGCCAGCAGTGAAGAGGTCGGGACAGGGCGGGCAAAACTGTTTTTT CASSEEVGTGRAKLFF